The clone carrying this T cell receptor (beta chain) turned up a few times. The antigen remains unidentified. Germline values: CDR1 SQVTM, CDR2 ANQGSEA. The CDR3 runs to 13 residues. With 6 bases clipped from V and 5 bases from J, the junction kept 4 bases outside the gene matches. This sample was taken from a study of response to subunit inactivated influenza vaccine. Study-wide results and limits: Few new T cells, the authors suggested, are recruited by each seasonal influenza vaccination.

TCRdb processed the RT-PCR reads anew with MiXCR; each CDR3 protein has one entry. This table holds around 300,000 distinct CDR3 sequences, around 20% found once. This chain connects TRBV29-1 to TRBJ2-1; 10 bases fit TRBD1. The source was PBMCs from blood, collected around 22 months after vaccination. The sequence derives from a man between 50 and 69 years old who received an inactivated influenza vaccine. CDR3 nucleotide sequence: TGCAGCGTAGGGGACAGGGGTAACAATGAGCAGTTCTTC. Amino acid sequence: CSVGDRGNNEQFF.